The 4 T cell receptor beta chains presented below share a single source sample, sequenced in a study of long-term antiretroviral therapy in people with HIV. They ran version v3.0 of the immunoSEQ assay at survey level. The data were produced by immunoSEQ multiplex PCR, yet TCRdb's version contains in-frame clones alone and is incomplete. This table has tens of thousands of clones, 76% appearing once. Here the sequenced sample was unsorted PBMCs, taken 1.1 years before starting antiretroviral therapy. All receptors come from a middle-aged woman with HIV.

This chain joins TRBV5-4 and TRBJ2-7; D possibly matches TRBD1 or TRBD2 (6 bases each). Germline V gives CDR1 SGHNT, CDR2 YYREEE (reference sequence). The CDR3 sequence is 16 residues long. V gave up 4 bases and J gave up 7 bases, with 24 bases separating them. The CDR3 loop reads CASSPGGLGRGGEQYF. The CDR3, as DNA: TGTGCCAGCAGCCCTGGAGGGTTGGGCAGGGGCGGGGAGCAGTACTTC. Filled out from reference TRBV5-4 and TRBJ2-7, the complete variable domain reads ETGVTQSPTHLIKTRGQQVTLRCSSQSGHNTVSWYQQALGQGPQFIFQYYREEENGRGNFPPRFSGLQFPNYSSELNVNALELDDSALYLCASSPGGLGRGGEQYFGPGTRLTVT.

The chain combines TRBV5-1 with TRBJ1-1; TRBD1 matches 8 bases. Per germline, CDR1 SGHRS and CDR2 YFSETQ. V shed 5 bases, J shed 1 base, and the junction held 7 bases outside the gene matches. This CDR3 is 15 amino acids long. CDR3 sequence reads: CASRDGQGRNTEAFF. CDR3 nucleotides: TGCGCCAGCAGAGACGGACAGGGTAGGAACACTGAAGCTTTCTTT.

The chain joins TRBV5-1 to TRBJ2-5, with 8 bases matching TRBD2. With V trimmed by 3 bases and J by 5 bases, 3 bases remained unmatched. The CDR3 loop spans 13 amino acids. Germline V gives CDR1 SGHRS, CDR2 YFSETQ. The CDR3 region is CASSSSGGETQYF. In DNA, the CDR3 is TGCGCCAGCAGCTCTTCGGGGGGGGAGACCCAGTACTTC.

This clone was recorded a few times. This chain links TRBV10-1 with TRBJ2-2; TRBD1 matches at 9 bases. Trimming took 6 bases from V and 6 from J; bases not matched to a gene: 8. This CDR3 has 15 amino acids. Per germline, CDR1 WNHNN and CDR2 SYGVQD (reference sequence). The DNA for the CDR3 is TGCGCCAGCAGCCCCGGGACAGGGTTGGCCGGGGAGCTGTTTTTT. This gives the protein CASSPGTGLAGELFF.